This T cell receptor beta chain was identified during a study of T cell responses to AZD1222 COVID-19 vaccine. Study-wide findings and caveats: Clonal diversity was possibly underestimated, and white British individuals and females predominated among donors. Distributed over spike, vaccine-associated CD4 TCRs predominated at 160-218 and 743-854.

TCRdb keeps only in-frame clones here, not all; method: immunoSEQ multiplex PCR. The sample contains 120,000 to 150,000 clones, 85% to 90% of which appear only once. With regard to this clone: Its antigen is as yet unknown.

J lost 3 bases, V lost 0 bases, and 11 bases had no gene match. This CDR3 has 17 amino acids. CDR1 is SGHRS, CDR2 YFSETQ, per germline. The sequencing here drew on peripheral blood, taken 28 days after the second AZD1222 dose. This chain links TRBV5-1 with TRBJ2-5; 7 bases fit TRBD1. This TCR was sampled from an adult who received the AZD1222 COVID-19 vaccine. The CDR3 nucleotides are TGCGCCAGCAGCTTGGAGACAGGGAGTATCCCCAAAGAGACCCAGTACTTC. This sequence encodes CASSLETGSIPKETQYF.